Sequencing of this T cell receptor (beta chain) was carried out in a study of T cell repertoires in cytomegalovirus infection. Study-level information: The authors used CMV epitopes that were HLA-C-restricted (recently identified) and HLA-B-restricted (well studied). Public TCR beta signatures marked donors with CMV infection and the matching HLA.

As regards this clonotype: Antigen: not known.

Broader study findings: Cumulative frequency (of public TCR beta family members) identified carriers of CMV plus the relevant HLA. What dominated the ex vivo response were HLA-C-restricted CMV-specific TCR beta clonotypes.

TCRdb re-derived calls from the reads in MiXCR, one entry per CDR3 protein. The sample contains 900,000 to 950,000 distinct CDR3 sequences, around 32% of which appear only once. The CDR3 is made up of 13 amino acids. The V gene's germline CDR1 is MDHEN and CDR2 SYDVKM. The junction had 8 bases not matched to a gene; V was cut back by 10 bases and J by 2 bases. The clonotype comes from a human donor in good health (CMV status not recorded). Some clones in this sample may be carry-over from other donors' samples. This rearrangement joins TRBV28 to TRBJ2-7, with 7 bases matching TRBD1. This sample comprised cultured CD8+ T cells from PBMCs, obtained from culture after CMV antigen stimulation. The CDR3 region is CATRSGTAYEQYV. In DNA form, the CDR3 reads TGTGCCACCCGGTCCGGGACAGCCTACGAGCAGTACGTC.